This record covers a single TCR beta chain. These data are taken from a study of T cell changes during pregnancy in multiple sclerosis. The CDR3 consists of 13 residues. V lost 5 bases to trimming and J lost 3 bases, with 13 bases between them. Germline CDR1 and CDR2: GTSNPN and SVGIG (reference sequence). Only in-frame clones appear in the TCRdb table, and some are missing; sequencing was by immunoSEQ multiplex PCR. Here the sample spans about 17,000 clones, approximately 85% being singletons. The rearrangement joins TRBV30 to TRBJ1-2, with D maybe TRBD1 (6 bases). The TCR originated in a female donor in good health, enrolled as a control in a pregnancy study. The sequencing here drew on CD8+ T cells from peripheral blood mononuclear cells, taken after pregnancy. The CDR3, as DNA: TGTGCCTGGGGCCGGGACACCGACTATGGCTACACCTTC. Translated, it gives CAWGRDTDYGYTF.